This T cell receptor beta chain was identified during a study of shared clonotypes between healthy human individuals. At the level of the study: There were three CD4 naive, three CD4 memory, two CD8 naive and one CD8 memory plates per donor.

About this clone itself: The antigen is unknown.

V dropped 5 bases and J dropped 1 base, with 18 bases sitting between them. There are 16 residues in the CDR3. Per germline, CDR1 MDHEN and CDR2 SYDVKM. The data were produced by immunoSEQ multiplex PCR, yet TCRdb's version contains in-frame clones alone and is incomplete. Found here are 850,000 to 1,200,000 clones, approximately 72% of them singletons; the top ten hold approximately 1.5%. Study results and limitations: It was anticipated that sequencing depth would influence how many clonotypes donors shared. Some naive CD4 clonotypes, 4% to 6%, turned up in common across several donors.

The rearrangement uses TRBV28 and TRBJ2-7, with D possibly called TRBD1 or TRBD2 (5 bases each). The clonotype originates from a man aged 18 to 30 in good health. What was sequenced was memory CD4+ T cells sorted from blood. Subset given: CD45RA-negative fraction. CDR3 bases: TGTGCCAGCAGTATACCAGGGATTGGAGGATCCTACGAGCAGTACTTC. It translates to CASSIPGIGGSYEQYF.